Below, one TCR beta chain is given with its context. What it binds is not known. These data come from a study of vaccination effects on CD4 cells after COVID-19. Study-wide findings and caveats: In vaccinees who were healthy, merely 1 out of 255 vaccine-induced clones cross-reacted with common cold coronaviruses.

Antigen-specific CD4+ T cells were first expanded with viral peptide pools by the ViraFEST assay and only then sequenced. Once cultured for nine to ten days, the cells underwent separation to obtain CD4+ T cells. Vaccinated recipients, who were negative for nucleocapsid antibodies, had no history of SARS-CoV-2 infection. Cultures had half their medium replaced with IL-2 medium on days 3 and 7. Sequencing was performed with immunoSEQ multiplex PCR; in TCRdb, only in-frame clones are kept and a portion is missing. The sample contains approximately 25,000 clones, about 70% of which appear only once. This TCR was sampled from a human donor who received a COVID-19 vaccine. The specimen was CD4+ T cells from PBMCs cultured with HCoV-NL63 spike peptides, collected before COVID-19 vaccination.

CDR3 DNA: TGTGCCAGCAGTCTAGGGGGGAAGGCTGAAGCTTTCTTT. Translating gives CASSLGGKAEAFF. V is TRBV28 and J is TRBJ1-1; D is perhaps TRBD1 (6 bases). Germline V lookup: CDR1 MDHEN, CDR2 SYDVKM. This CDR3 has 13 residues. Trimming stripped 5 bases from V and 6 bases from J, with 13 bases between. The whole variable domain, filled in from reference TRBV28 and TRBJ1-1, reads DVKVTQSSRYLVKRTGEKVFLECVQDMDHENMFWYRQDPGLGLRLIYFSYDVKMKEKGDIPEGYSVSREKKERFSLILESASTNQTSMYLCASSLGGKAEAFFGQGTRLTVV.